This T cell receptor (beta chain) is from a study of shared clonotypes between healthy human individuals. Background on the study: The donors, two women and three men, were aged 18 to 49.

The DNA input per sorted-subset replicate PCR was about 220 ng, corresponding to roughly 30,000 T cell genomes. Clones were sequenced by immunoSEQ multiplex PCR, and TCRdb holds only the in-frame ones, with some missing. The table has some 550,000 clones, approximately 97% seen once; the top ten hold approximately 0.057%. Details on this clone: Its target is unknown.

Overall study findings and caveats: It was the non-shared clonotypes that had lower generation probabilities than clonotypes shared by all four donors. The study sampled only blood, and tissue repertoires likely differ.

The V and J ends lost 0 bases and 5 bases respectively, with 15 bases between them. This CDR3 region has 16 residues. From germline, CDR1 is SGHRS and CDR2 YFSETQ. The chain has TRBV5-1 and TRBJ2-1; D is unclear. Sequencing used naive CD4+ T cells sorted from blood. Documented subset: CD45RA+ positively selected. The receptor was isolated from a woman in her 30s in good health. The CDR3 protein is CASSLVAGSGNNEQFF. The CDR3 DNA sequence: TGCGCCAGCAGCTTGGTAGCCGGGTCCGGTAACAATGAGCAGTTCTTC.